Listed below are T cell receptor beta chains from one sample, sequenced in a study of blood T cell repertoires in COVID-19. Using immunoSEQ multiplex PCR, the repertoire was profiled, and TCRdb retains in-frame clones only, with some absent. Among 130,000 to 150,000 clones listed, roughly 90% were seen once. Input material: peripheral blood. The receptors here all came from a man between 50 and 59 years old with active or convalescent COVID-19. CDR3s include the opening cysteine and the closing phenylalanine or tryptophan. D genes are given only for firm matches. Clone size, where shown, is once, few, many, or a class for clones that have expanded.

V: TRBV9
D: TRBD2
size: NA
J: TRBJ2-2
CDR3: CASSHRGLAGLMNTGELFF
DNA: TGTGCCAGCAGCCACCGAGGTCTAGCGGGATTGATGAACACCGGGGAGCTGTTTTTT

V: TRBV6-5
D: TRBD2
size: NA
J: TRBJ2-2
CDR3: CASGTIGELFF
DNA: TGTGCCAGCGGGACTATCGGGGAGCTGTTTTTT

V: TRBV6-6
D: NA
size: NA
J: TRBJ1-3
CDR3: CAAWRPGNTIYF
DNA: TGTGCCGCCTGGAGGCCAGGAAACACCATATATTTT

V: TRBV6-1
D: NA
size: NA
J: TRBJ2-6
CDR3: CASSDSGANVLTF
DNA: TGTGCCAGCAGTGACAGTGGGGCCAACGTCCTGACTTTC

V: TRBV7-3
D: NA
size: NA
J: TRBJ2-1
CDR3: CASSLQAGPNNEQFF
DNA: TGTGCCAGCAGCTTACAAGCGGGCCCCAACAATGAGCAGTTCTTC

V: TRBV30
D: TRBD2
size: few
J: TRBJ2-7
CDR3: CAWREPAGGTYEQYF
DNA: TGTGCCTGGAGGGAACCAGCGGGAGGAACCTACGAGCAGTACTTC

V: TRBV5-1
D: NA
size: NA
J: TRBJ2-7
CDR3: CASSLYRAYEQYF
DNA: TGCGCCAGCAGCTTGTACAGGGCCTACGAGCAGTACTTC

V: TRBV6-5
D: TRBD2
size: NA
J: TRBJ2-6
CDR3: CASKTGGSGANVLTF
DNA: TGTGCCAGCAAGACCGGGGGGTCTGGGGCCAACGTCCTGACTTTC

V: TRBV5-8
D: NA
size: once
J: TRBJ2-2
CDR3: CASSLRVRELFF
DNA: TGTGCCAGCAGCTTGCGGGTCCGGGAGCTGTTTTTT

V: TRBV2
D: NA
size: few
J: TRBJ1-4
CDR3: CASSDQGEKLFF
DNA: TGTGCCAGCAGTGACCAGGGCGAAAAACTGTTTTTT